Listed here is a single T cell receptor (beta chain). No antigen is known for it. This sample was taken from a study of PD-1 blockade in classical Hodgkin lymphoma. The sample's time point: cycle 4 day 1 (C4D1), after five to seven weeks of nivolumab. Every patient relapsed after autologous stem cell transplantation, and brentuximab vedotin exposure varied. The repertoire was sequenced with immunoSEQ multiplex PCR; TCRdb's copy has only in-frame clones and lacks some. The top ten hold 9.5% to 15% of the sample, which has tens of thousands of clones, 65% to 80% seen once. Study-wide findings and caveats: Newly diagnosed patients were said to have less baseline TCR diversity than healthy donors did.

CDR3 length equals 17 residues. Trimming took 0 bases from V and 3 from J; bases not matched to a gene: 9. Germline CDR1 is SGHNT and CDR2 is YYREEE (reference sequence). The genes are TRBV5-4 and TRBJ2-3; 8 nucleotides match TRBD1. This specimen consisted of peripheral blood mononuclear cells (PBMCs), obtained before the fourth cycle of nivolumab. The receptor was isolated from a human donor with classical Hodgkin lymphoma. This chain's CDR3 is CASSLGSWTGLTDTQYF. The CDR3, as DNA: TGTGCCAGCAGCTTGGGGTCCTGGACAGGGTTGACAGATACGCAGTATTTT.